The entry below gives a single T cell receptor (beta chain) sequence along with its context. These data are taken from a study of CD8 T cells in Susac syndrome. The CDR3 sequence is 16 residues long. The V segment lost 3 bases and the J segment 7 bases; nucleotides outside the gene matches: 11. Reverse transcription of about 0.5 to 1 ug RNA used random hexamers. Using its own MiXCR run on the immunoSEQ multiplex PCR reads, TCRdb lists one record per CDR3 protein. The sample has under 200,000 distinct CDR3 sequences; 85% to 95% are singletons. The clonotype originates from a human donor with multiple sclerosis. The chain joins TRBV12-3 or TRBV12-4 to TRBJ2-2, with 7 bases aligning to TRBD1. Sequencing was performed on CD8+ T cells from PBMCs. The CDR3 DNA reads TGTGCCAGCAGTTTGCACCCTGGGACAGACCTCGGGGAGCTGTTTTTT. It specifies CASSLHPGTDLGELFF.